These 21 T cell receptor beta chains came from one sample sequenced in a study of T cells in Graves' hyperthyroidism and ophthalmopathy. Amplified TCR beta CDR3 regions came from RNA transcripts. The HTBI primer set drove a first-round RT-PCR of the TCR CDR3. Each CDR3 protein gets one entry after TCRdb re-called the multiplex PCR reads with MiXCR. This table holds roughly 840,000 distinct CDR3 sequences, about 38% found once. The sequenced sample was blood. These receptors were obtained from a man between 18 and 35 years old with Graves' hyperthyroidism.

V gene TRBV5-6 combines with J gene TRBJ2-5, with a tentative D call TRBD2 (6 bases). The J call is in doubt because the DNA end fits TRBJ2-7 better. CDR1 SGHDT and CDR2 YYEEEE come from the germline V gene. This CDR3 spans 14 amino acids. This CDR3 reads CASSLWGEGYEQYF. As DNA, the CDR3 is TGTGCCAGCAGCTTGTGGGGGGAAGGCTACGAGCAGTACTTC.

DNA for the CDR3: TGTGCCAGCAGCCCCGGACAGGGGGCAGGGTCACCCCTCCACTTT. The encoded protein is CASSPGQGAGSPLHF. V gene TRBV7-2 combines with J gene TRBJ1-6; 11 nucleotides align to TRBD1. V was pared by 5 bases and J by 10 bases, with 7 bases of the junction left unmatched. There are 15 residues in the CDR3. The germline V gene encodes CDR1 SGHTA and CDR2 FQGNSA.

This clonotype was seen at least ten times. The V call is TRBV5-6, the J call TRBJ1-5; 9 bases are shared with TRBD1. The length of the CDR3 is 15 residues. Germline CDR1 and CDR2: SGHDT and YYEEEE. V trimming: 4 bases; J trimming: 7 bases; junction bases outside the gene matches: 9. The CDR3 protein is CASSRRQGGGQPQHF. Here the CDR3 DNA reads TGTGCCAGCAGCAGACGACAGGGGGGGGGACAGCCCCAGCATTTT.

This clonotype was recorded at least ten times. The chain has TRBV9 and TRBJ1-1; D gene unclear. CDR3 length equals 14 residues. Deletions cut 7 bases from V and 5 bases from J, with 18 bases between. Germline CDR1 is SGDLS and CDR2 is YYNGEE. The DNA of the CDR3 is TGTGCCAGCGGAGGGAACGGACGAACGACTGAAGCTTTCTTT. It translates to CASGGNGRTTEAFF.

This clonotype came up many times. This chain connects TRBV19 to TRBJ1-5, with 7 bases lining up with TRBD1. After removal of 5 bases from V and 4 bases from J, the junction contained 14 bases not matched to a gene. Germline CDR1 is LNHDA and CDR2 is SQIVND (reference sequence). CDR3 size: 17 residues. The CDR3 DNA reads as TGTGCCAGTAGTTCCAGGGGAGACAGGGAGGGAAATCAGCCCCAGCATTTT. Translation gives CASSSRGDREGNQPQHF.

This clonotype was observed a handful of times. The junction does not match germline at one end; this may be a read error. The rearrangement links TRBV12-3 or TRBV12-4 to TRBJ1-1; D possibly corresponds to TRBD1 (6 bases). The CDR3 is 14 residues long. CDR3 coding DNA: TGTGCCAGCAGTGAAACGAGGGGGAACGCTGAAGCTTTCTTT. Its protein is CASSETRGNAEAFF.

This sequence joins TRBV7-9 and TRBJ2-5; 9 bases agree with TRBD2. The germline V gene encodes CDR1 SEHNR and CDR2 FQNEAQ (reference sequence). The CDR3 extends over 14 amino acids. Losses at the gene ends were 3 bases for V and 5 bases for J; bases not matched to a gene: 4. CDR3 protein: CASSFAREGETQYF. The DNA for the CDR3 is TGTGCCAGCAGCTTCGCGCGGGAGGGGGAGACCCAGTACTTC.

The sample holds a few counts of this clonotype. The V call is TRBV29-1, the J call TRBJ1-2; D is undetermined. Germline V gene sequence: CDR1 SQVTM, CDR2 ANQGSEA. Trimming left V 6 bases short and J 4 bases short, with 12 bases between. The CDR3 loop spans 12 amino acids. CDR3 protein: CSVPDGIYGYTF. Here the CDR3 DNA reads TGCAGCGTACCGGACGGAATCTATGGCTACACCTTC.

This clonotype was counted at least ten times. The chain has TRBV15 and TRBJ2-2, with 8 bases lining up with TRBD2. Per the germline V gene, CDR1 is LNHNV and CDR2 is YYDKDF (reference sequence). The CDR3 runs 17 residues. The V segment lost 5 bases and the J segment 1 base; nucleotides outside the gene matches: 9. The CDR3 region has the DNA TGTGCCACCAGCCGCGCCTCAAGCGGGAGGAACACCGGGGAGCTGTTTTTT. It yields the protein CATSRASSGRNTGELFF.

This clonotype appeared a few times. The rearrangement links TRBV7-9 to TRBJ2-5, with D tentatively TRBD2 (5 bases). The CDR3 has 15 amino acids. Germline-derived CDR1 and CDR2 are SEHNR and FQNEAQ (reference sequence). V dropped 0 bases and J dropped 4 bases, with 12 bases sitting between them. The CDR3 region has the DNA TGTGCCAGCAGCTTAGCGGGAGTAGAGGGAGAGACCCAGTACTTC. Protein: CASSLAGVEGETQYF.

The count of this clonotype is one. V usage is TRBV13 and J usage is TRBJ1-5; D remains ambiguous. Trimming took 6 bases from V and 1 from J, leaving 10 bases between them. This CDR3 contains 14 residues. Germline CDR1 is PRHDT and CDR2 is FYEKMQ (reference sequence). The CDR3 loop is CASSLSWSNQPQHF. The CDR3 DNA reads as TGTGCCAGCAGTTTATCGTGGAGCAATCAGCCCCAGCATTTT.

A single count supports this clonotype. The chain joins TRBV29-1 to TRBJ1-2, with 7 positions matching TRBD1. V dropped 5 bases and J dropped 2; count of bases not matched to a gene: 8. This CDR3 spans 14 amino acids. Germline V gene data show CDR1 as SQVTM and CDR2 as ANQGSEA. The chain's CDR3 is CSVIEDRTNYGYTF. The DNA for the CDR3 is TGCAGCGTTATCGAGGACAGGACAAACTATGGCTACACCTTC. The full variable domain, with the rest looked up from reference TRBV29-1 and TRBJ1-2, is SAVISQKPSRDICQRGTSLTIQCQVDSQVTMMFWYRQQPGQSLTLIATANQGSEATYESGFVIDKFPISRPNLTFSTLTVSNMSPEDSSIYLCSVIEDRTNYGYTFGSGTRLTVV.

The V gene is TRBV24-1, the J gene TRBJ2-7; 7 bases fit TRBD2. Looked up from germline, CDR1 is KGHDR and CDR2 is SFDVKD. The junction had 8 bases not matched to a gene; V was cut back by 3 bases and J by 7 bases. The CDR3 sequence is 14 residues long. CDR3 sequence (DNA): TGTGCCACCAGTGATCGGACTAGGAACGGAGAGCAGTACTTC. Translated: CATSDRTRNGEQYF.

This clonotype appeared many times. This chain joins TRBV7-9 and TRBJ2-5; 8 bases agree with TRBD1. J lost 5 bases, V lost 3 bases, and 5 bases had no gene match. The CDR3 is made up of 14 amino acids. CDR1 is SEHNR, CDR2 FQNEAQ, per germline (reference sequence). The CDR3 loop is CASSFRGQEETQYF. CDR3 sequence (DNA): TGTGCCAGCAGCTTCAGGGGGCAGGAGGAGACCCAGTACTTC.

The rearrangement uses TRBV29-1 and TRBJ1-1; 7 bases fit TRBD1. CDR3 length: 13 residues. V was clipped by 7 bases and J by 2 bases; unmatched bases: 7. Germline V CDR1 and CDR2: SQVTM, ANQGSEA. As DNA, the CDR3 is TGCAGCGCACGACAGGGACTAAACACTGAAGCTTTCTTT. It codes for CSARQGLNTEAFF.

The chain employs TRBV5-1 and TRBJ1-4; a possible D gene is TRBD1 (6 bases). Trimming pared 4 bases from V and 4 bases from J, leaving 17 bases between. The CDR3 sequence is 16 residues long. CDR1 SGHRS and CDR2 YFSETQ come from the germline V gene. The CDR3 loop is CASSIGTNLGNEKLFF. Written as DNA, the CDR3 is TGCGCCAGCAGCATCGGGACAAATCTTGGTAATGAAAAACTGTTTTTT.

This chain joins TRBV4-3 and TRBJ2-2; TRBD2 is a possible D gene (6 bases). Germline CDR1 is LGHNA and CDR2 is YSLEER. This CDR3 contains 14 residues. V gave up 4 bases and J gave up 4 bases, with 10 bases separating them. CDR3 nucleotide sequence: TGCGCCAGCAGCCGCGAAGCGGGCACCGGGGAGCTGTTTTTT. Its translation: CASSREAGTGELFF.

The CDR3 DNA reads as TGTGCCAGCAGCCCTAAAGGGCGGGACAGGGGAGAGAGTACTGAAGCTTTCTTT. Protein: CASSPKGRDRGESTEAFF. The V call is TRBV7-3, the J call TRBJ1-1, with 10 bases matching TRBD1. V was pared by 5 bases and J by 5 bases, with 17 bases of the junction left unmatched. Germline-derived CDR1 and CDR2 are SGHTA and FQGTGA. The CDR3 spans 18 residues.

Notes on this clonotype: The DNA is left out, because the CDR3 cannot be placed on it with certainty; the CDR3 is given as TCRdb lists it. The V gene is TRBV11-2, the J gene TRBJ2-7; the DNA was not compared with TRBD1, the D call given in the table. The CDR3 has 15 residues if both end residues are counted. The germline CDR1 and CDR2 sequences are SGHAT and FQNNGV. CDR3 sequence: CASSSSTGGSYEQYF.

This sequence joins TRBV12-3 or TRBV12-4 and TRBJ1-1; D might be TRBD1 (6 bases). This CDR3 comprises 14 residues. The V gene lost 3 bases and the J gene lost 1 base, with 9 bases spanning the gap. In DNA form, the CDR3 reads TGTGCCAGCAGTTTGGGACATCCGAACACTGAAGCTTTCTTT. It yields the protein CASSLGHPNTEAFF.

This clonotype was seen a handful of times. Written as DNA, the CDR3 is TGTGCCAGCAGCCCCCACGCTACCAATCAGCCCCAGCATTTT. Residues: CASSPHATNQPQHF. The chain employs TRBV7-3 and TRBJ1-5; D remains unclear. The V gene lost 5 bases and the J gene lost 3 bases, with 11 bases spanning the gap. Germline CDR1 reads SGHTA; CDR2 reads FQGTGA. The CDR3 extends over 14 amino acids. Supplemented by reference TRBV7-3 and TRBJ1-5, the full variable domain reads GAGVSQTPSNKVTEKGKYVELRCDPISGHTALYWYRQSLGQGPEFLIYFQGTGAADDSGLPNDRFFAVRPEGSVSTLKIQRTERGDSAVYLCASSPHATNQPQHFGDGTRLSIL.